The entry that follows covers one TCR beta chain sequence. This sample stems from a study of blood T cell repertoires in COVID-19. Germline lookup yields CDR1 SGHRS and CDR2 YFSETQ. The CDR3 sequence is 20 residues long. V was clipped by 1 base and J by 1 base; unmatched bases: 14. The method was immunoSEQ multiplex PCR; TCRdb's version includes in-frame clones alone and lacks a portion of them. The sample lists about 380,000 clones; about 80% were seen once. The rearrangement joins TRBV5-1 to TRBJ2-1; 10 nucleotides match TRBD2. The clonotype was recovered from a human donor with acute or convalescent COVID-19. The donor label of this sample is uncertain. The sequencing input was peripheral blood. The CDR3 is CASSLTPPLAGAPSYNEQFF. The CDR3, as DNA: TGCGCCAGCAGCTTGACCCCCCCCCTAGCGGGGGCCCCATCCTACAATGAGCAGTTCTTC.